Listed below are T cell receptor beta chains from one sample, sequenced in a study of T cell responses to AZD1222 COVID-19 vaccine. Repertoires were generated with immunoSEQ multiplex PCR, while TCRdb's copy carries only in-frame clones and drops some. Altogether about 110,000 clones are present, approximately 90% being singletons, with the ten largest covering 4% to 5.5%. The source was peripheral blood, collected on day 0 of AZD1222 vaccination. The receptors here all came from an adult in good health. CDR3s include the opening cysteine and the closing phenylalanine or tryptophan. Fields, in order: J gene, V gene, D gene, clone size, CDR3 DNA, CDR3 protein. A D gene is named only where the DNA matches it firmly. A clone size is listed for some rows: how often the clone was seen (once, few, many), or a class if it is expanded.

TRBJ2-1 | TRBV7-2 | . | . | TGTGCCAGCAGCTCTTACTACAATGAGCAGTTCTTC | CASSSYYNEQFF
TRBJ1-2 | TRBV2 | TRBD1 | . | TGTGCCAGCAGTGCGCGACCGGGGGACAGTAACTATGGCTACACCTTC | CASSARPGDSNYGYTF
TRBJ1-4 | TRBV4-1 | . | . | TGCGCCAGCAGCCACACACGGGGCACAGGGATTAATGAAAAACTGTTTTTT | CASSHTRGTGINEKLFF
TRBJ1-4 | TRBV30 | . | . | TGTGCCTGGAGTGAAAGGGACGGAGAAAAACTGTTTTTT | CAWSERDGEKLFF
TRBJ1-2 | TRBV6-5 | . | . | TGTGCCAGCAGTTACTCGGACTATGGCTACACCTTC | CASSYSDYGYTF
TRBJ1-2 | TRBV25-1 | . | . | TGTGCCAGCAGTGAGTCCGGACCGAGTCTCCAGGCGGGCTACACCTTC | CASSESGPSLQAGYTF
TRBJ1-2 | TRBV5-1 | . | . | TGCGCCAGCAGCAAGGACAGTCGCGGCTATGGCTACACCTTC | CASSKDSRGYGYTF
TRBJ2-7 | TRBV12-3/TRBV12-4 | . | . | TGTGCCAGCAGTTTTACGGACAAGCGGAGGACCTTC | CASSFTDKRRTF
TRBJ1-5 | TRBV28 | TRBD1 | . | TGTGCCAGCAGCGGGGGACAGGGCTCGAAGCCCCAGCATTTT | CASSGGQGSKPQHF
TRBJ2-1 | TRBV9 | . | . | TGTGCCAGCAGCGTAGGTCAGTCTTACAATGAGCAGTTCTTC | CASSVGQSYNEQFF
TRBJ1-2 | TRBV29-1 | . | . | TGCAGCGTTGAGAGGACACCAGGAGGCTACACCTTC | CSVERTPGGYTF
TRBJ1-1 | TRBV2 | . | . | TGTGCCAGCAGTGGGGCCAAGTTCACTGAAGCTTTCTTT | CASSGAKFTEAFF
TRBJ1-5 | TRBV7-9 | . | . | TGTGCCAGCAGCCCTTTATCGGTGGATCAGCCCCAGCATTTT | CASSPLSVDQPQHF
TRBJ2-7 | TRBV7-6 | TRBD2 | few | TGTGCCAGCAGCCGAATAAGCGGGAACGTCCGCGAGCAGTACTTC | CASSRISGNVREQYF
TRBJ2-1 | TRBV11-2 | TRBD2 | few | TGTGCCAGCAGCCCTGGGACTATTTACAATGAGCAGTTCTTC | CASSPGTIYNEQFF
TRBJ1-4 | TRBV3-1/TRBV3-2 | TRBD1 | once | TGTGCCAGCAGCCCCCCTGCGCGCAGGGGGACTACTGAAAAACTGTTTTTT | CASSPPARRGTTEKLFF
TRBJ2-5 | TRBV9 | TRBD1 | . | TGTGCCAGTAGCGTAGGACAGGGGGCCCAAGAGACCCAGTACTTC | CASSVGQGAQETQYF
TRBJ1-5 | TRBV2 | . | . | TGTGCCAGCAGGAGGACAGCAGATCAGCCCCAGCATTTT | CASRRTADQPQHF
TRBJ1-1 | TRBV7-8 | TRBD1 | . | TGTGCCAGCAGCCAGGACAGGGCTACTGAAGCTTTCTTT | CASSQDRATEAFF
TRBJ2-1 | TRBV4-1 | TRBD2 | . | TGCGCCAGCAGCCTGTTGACGGGAGGGAATGAGCAGTTCTTC | CASSLLTGGNEQFF
TRBJ2-2 | TRBV14 | TRBD2 | . | TGTGCCAGCAGCCAAGAAAAGGGACTAGCGGGAGTCACCGGGGAGCTGTTTTTT | CASSQEKGLAGVTGELFF
TRBJ1-2 | TRBV11-1 | . | . | TGTGCCAGCAGCTTAGGCGGTCCCTATGGCTACACCTTC | CASSLGGPYGYTF
TRBJ2-7 | TRBV7-2 | . | . | TGTGCCAGCAGCCCACCGGGAGCGACCTACGAGCAGTACTTC | CASSPPGATYEQYF
TRBJ2-3 | TRBV6-2/TRBV6-3 | . | . | TGTGCCAGCAGTTACATGGGGGGCGTGGCAGATACGCAGTATTTT | CASSYMGGVADTQYF
TRBJ2-5 | TRBV7-9 | TRBD2 | . | TGTGCCAGCAGCTTAGGTGGGACTAGCGGACAAGAGACCCAGTACTTC | CASSLGGTSGQETQYF
TRBJ2-1 | TRBV2 | . | . | TGTGCCAGTGAGACAGGCGATTCCTACAATGAGCAGTTCTTC | CASETGDSYNEQFF
TRBJ2-7 | TRBV27 | TRBD2 | . | TGTGCCAGCAGTTTATCCGGTGGGAGAAACGGGCTAGCGGGACCACCCATCTACGAGCAGTACTTC | CASSLSGGRNGLAGPPIYEQYF
TRBJ1-2 | TRBV27 | TRBD1 | few | TGTGCCAGCAGCAACGGGACAGGGGGATATGGCTACACCTTC | CASSNGTGGYGYTF
TRBJ2-7 | TRBV9 | TRBD2 | . | TGTGCCAGCAGAACTAGCGGGAGACACGAGCAGTACTTC | CASRTSGRHEQYF
TRBJ2-7 | TRBV5-1 | . | . | TGCGCCAGCAGCTTGGCCAGGACCCCACTCGGAAACGAGCAGTACTTC | CASSLARTPLGNEQYF
TRBJ2-1 | TRBV6-5 | . | . | TGTGCCAGCAGAACCCGCGACTATGACAATGAGCAGTTCTTC | CASRTRDYDNEQFF
TRBJ2-5 | TRBV4-1 | TRBD2 | . | TGCGCCAGCAGCCAAGATAAGACTAGCGGTCCCGAGACCCAGTACTTC | CASSQDKTSGPETQYF
TRBJ1-1 | TRBV20-1 | . | . | TGCAGTGCAAGTAAAGTGAACACTGAAGCTTTCTTT | CSASKVNTEAFF
TRBJ1-2 | TRBV5-3 | TRBD1 | . | TGTGCCAGAAGCACTGGGACAGGCGCTAACTATGGCTACACCTTC | CARSTGTGANYGYTF
TRBJ1-5 | TRBV23-1 | . | . | TGCGCCAGCAGCAGTCCCGTGGGCGGCCAGCCCCAGCATTTT | CASSSPVGGQPQHF
TRBJ2-1 | TRBV11-3 | TRBD2 | . | TGTGCCAGCAGCTTAGCTGGGCTAGCGGGAGTGGATGAGCAGTTCTTC | CASSLAGLAGVDEQFF
TRBJ2-7 | TRBV7-9 | TRBD1 | . | TGTGCCAGCAGGGACCAGGGGGTTGCCTACGAGCAGTACTTC | CASRDQGVAYEQYF